This record concerns one TCR beta chain sequence. This record belongs to a study of shared clonotypes between healthy human individuals. Libraries were prepared by immunoSEQ multiplex PCR; TCRdb keeps only in-frame clonotypes and omits some of them. The top ten clones hold approximately 1.2% of a sample with some 1.4 million clones, roughly 96% of them seen once. Trimming stripped 5 bases from V and 3 bases from J, with 23 bases between. The CDR3 is 17 residues long. The germline V gene encodes CDR1 SGHVS and CDR2 FQNEAQ. This sequence joins TRBV7-8 and TRBJ2-7; D unclear. Sequencing input: naive CD4+ T cells sorted from blood. The subset was: CD45RA+ positively selected. This sequence originates from a man aged 25 to 40 in good health. CDR3 nucleotide sequence: TGTGCCAGCAGCGCCTCGGCGGTGGTCAGTAAAAACTACGAGCAGTACTTC. Translated, it gives CASSASAVVSKNYEQYF.